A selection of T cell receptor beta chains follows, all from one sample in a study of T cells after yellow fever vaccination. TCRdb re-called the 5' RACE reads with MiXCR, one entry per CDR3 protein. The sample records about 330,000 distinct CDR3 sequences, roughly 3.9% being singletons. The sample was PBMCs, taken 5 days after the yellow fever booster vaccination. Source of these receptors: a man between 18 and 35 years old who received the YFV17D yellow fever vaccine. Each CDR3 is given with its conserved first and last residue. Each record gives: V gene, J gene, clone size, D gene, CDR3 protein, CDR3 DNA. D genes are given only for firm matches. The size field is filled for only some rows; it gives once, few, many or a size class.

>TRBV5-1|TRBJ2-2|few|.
CASSSRQGILGGELFF
TGCGCCAGCAGCTCCCGGCAGGGGATTCTTGGCGGGGAGCTGTTTTTT
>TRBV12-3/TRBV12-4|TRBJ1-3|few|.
CASRPGYRPGNTIYF
TGTGCCAGCAGACCAGGGTATCGGCCCGGAAACACCATATATTTT
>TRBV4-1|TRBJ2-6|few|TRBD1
CASSQVDRGQSGANVLTF
TGCGCCAGCAGCCAAGTTGACAGGGGGCAATCCGGGGCCAACGTCCTGACTTTC
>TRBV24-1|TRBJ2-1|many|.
CATSDRGARSYNEQFF
TGTGCCACCAGTGACCGGGGAGCCAGGTCCTACAATGAGCAGTTCTTC
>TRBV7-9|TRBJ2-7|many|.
CASSLDLYEQYF
TGTGCCAGCAGCTTAGACTTATACGAGCAGTACTTC
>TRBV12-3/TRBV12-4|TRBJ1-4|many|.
CASSLTATNEKLFF
TGTGCCAGCAGTTTGACAGCAACTAATGAAAAACTGTTTTTT
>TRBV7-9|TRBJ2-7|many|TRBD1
CASSSLDRATYEQYF
TGTGCCAGCAGCTCCCTTGACAGGGCGACCTACGAGCAGTACTTC
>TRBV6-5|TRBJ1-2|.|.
CASSNAGRWYGYTF
TGTGCCAGCAGTAATGCCGGGAGGTGGTATGGCTACACCTTC
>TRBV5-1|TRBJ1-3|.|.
CASSWKSWTQGSGNTIYF
TGCGCCAGCAGCTGGAAGAGTTGGACACAAGGCTCTGGAAACACCATATATTTT
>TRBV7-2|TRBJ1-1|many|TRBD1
CASSRQGGDTEAFF
TGTGCCAGCAGCCGACAGGGGGGGGACACTGAAGCTTTCTTT
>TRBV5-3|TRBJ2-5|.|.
CARSLQLRGSEETQYF
TGTGCCAGAAGCTTGCAGCTCAGGGGCTCGGAAGAGACCCAGTACTTC
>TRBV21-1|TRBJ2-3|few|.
CASSKARPDHLSTDTQYF
TGTGCCAGCAGCAAAGCGCGTCCTGATCATCTTAGCACAGATACGCAGTATTTT
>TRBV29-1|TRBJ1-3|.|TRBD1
CSVEATGTGGATIYF
TGCAGCGTTGAAGCGACCGGGACAGGGGGTGCCACCATATATTTT
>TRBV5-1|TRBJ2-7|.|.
CASSLAGYYEQYF
TGCGCCAGCAGCTTGGCCGGGTACTACGAGCAGTACTTC
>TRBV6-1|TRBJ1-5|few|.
CASSVHEGSNQPQHF
TGTGCCAGCAGTGTCCACGAGGGGTCCAATCAGCCCCAGCATTTT
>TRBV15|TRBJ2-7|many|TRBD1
CATSRTGQSYEQYF
TGTGCCACCAGCAGAACGGGACAGAGCTACGAGCAGTACTTC
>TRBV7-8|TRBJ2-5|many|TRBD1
CASRETGGGETQYF
TGTGCCAGCAGAGAGACAGGGGGCGGTGAGACCCAGTACTTC
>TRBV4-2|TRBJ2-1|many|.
CASSHNTGGASYNEQFF
TGTGCCAGCAGCCATAACACTGGAGGGGCATCCTACAATGAGCAGTTCTTC
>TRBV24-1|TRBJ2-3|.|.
CATSGVGSTDTQYF
TGTGCCACCAGTGGGGTAGGGTCAACAGATACGCAGTATTTT
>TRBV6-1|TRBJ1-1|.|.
CASSEGGTEAFF
TGTGCCAGCAGTGAAGGGGGTACTGAAGCTTTCTTT
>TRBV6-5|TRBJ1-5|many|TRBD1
CASSLGQGIGQPQHF
TGTGCCAGCAGCCTGGGACAGGGGATCGGTCAGCCCCAGCATTTT
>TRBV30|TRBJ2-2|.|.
CAWSVLRPGELFF
TGTGCCTGGAGTGTACTGAGGCCCGGGGAGCTGTTTTTT
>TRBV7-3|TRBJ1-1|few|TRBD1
CASSLEQGAEAFF
TGTGCCAGCAGCTTAGAACAGGGGGCTGAAGCTTTCTTT
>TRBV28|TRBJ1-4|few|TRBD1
CASSPWTGRRSTNEKLFF
TGTGCCAGCAGTCCCTGGACAGGTCGTCGGTCGACTAATGAAAAACTGTTTTTT
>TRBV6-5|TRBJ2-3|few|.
CASSYLRGVDTQYF
TGTGCCAGCAGTTACTTGCGGGGTGTAGATACGCAGTATTTT
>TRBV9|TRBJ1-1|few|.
CASSAVETEAFF
TGTGCCAGCAGCGCGGTCGAAACTGAAGCTTTCTTT
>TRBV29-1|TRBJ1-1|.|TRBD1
CSVEGQGGSTEAFF
TGCAGCGTTGAAGGACAGGGAGGGAGCACTGAAGCTTTCTTT
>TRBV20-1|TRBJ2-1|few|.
CSARDREKGEQFF
TGCAGTGCTAGAGATAGGGAAAAGGGTGAGCAGTTCTTC
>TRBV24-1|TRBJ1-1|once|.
CATSDAHRDEAFF
TGTGCCACCAGTGATGCCCACAGGGATGAAGCTTTCTTT
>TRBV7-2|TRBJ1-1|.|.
CASSFVLLGTEAFF
TGTGCCAGCAGCTTCGTCCTCCTGGGGACTGAAGCTTTCTTT
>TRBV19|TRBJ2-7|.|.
CATLGLGDSTYEQYF
TGTGCCACCCTGGGACTGGGGGACAGTACCTACGAGCAGTACTTC
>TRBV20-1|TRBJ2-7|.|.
CSAREIGGGPYEQYF
TGCAGTGCTAGGGAAATTGGGGGTGGCCCCTACGAGCAGTACTTC
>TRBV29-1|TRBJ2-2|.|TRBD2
CSVDARTSGLSNTGELFF
TGCAGCGTTGATGCCCGGACTAGCGGGCTCTCGAACACCGGGGAGCTGTTTTTT
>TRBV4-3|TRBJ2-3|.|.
CASSQDRRNTDTQYF
TGCGCCAGCAGCCAAGATCGGCGCAACACAGATACGCAGTATTTT
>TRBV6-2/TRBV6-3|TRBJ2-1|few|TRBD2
CAHGRGDEQFF
TGTGCCCACGGGAGGGGAGATGAGCAGTTCTTC
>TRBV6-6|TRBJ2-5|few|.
CASRNRIQETQYF
TGTGCCAGCAGGAATAGAATTCAAGAGACCCAGTACTTC
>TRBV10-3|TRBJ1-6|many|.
CATSEVRAGSPLHF
TGTGCCACGTCTGAGGTCAGAGCCGGTTCACCCCTCCACTTT
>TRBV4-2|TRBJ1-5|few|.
CASSPGTRHSSNQPQHF
TGTGCCAGCAGCCCCGGGACACGCCATTCAAGCAATCAGCCCCAGCATTTT
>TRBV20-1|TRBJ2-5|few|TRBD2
CSAQGASGGAPQETQYF
TGCAGTGCTCAAGGGGCTAGCGGGGGAGCACCCCAAGAGACCCAGTACTTC
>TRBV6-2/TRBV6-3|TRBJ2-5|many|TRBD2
CASSAGEETQYF
TGTGCCAGCTCCGCGGGGGAAGAGACCCAGTACTTC
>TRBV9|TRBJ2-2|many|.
CASSVGTLNTGELFF
TGTGCCAGCAGTGTCGGGACACTAAACACCGGGGAGCTGTTTTTT
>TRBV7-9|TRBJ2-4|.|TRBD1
CASSPDRRSPLGKNIQYF
TGTGCCAGCAGCCCGGACAGGAGAAGTCCCCTAGGCAAAAACATTCAGTACTTC
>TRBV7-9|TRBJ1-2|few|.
CASSAYQATVYGYTF
TGTGCCAGCAGCGCGTACCAGGCCACCGTCTATGGCTACACCTTC
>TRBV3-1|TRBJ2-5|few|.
CASSQGGIQETQYF
TGTGCCAGCAGCCAAGGGGGGATTCAAGAGACCCAGTACTTC
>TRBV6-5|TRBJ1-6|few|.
CASSYSLRSYNSPLHF
TGTGCCAGCAGTTACTCGCTGAGATCCTATAATTCACCCCTCCACTTT
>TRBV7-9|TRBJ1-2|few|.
CASSPPGGRDNGYTF
TGTGCCAGCAGCCCCCCCGGAGGGAGGGACAATGGCTACACCTTC
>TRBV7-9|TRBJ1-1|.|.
CASNSSPLNTEAFF
TGTGCCAGCAACTCTAGCCCCCTGAACACTGAAGCTTTCTTT
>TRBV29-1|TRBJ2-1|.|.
CSVEEATRAPANEQFF
TGCAGCGTTGAAGAAGCGACTAGAGCCCCAGCCAATGAGCAGTTCTTC
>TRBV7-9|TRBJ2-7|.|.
CASSFTREQYF
TGTGCCAGCAGCTTTACTAGAGAGCAGTACTTC
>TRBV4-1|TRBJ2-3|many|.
CASSLSGGGADTQYF
TGCGCCAGCAGCCTCTCAGGAGGGGGAGCAGATACGCAGTATTTT
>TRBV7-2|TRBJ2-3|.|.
CASSPSRGVGTDTQYF
TGTGCCAGCAGCCCCTCCCGGGGAGTAGGCACAGATACGCAGTATTTT
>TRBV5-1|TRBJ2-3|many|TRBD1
CASSVDRATDTQYF
TGCGCCAGCAGCGTGGACAGGGCGACAGATACGCAGTATTTT
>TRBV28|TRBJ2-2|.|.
CASRRLGELYF
TGTGCCAGCAGAAGATTGGGGGAGCTGTATTTT